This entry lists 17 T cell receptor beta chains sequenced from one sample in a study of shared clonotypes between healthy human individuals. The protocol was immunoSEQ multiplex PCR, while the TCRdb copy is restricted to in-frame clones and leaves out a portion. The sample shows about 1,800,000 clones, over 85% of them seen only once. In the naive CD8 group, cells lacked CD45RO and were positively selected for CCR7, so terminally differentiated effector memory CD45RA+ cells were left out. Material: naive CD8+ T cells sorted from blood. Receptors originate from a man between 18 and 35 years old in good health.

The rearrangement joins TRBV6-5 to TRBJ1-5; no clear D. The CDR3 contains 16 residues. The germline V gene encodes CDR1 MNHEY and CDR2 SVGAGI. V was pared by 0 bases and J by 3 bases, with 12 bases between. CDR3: CASSYSDPSDNQPQHF. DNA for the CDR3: TGTGCCAGCAGTTACTCAGACCCTTCAGACAATCAGCCCCAGCATTTT.

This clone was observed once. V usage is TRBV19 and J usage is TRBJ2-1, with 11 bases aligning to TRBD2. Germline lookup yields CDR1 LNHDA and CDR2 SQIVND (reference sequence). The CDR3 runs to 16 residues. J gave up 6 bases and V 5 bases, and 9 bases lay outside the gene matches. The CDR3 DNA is TGTGCCAGTAGTCGGCTAGCGGGAGGATCAGGCAATGAGCAGTTCTTC. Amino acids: CASSRLAGGSGNEQFF.

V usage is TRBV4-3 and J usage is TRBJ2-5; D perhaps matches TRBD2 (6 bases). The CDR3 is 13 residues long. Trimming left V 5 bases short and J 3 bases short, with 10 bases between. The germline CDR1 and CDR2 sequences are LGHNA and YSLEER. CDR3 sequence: CASSSRLEETQYF. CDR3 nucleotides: TGCGCCAGCAGCTCCCGACTAGAAGAGACCCAGTACTTC.

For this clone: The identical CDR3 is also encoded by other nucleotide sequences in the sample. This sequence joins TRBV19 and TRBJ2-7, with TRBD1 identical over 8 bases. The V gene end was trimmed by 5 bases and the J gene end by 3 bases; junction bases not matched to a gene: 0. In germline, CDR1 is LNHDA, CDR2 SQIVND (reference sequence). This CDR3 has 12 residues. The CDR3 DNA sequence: TGTGCCAGTAGTGGACAGGGCTACGAGCAGTACTTC. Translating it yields CASSGQGYEQYF.

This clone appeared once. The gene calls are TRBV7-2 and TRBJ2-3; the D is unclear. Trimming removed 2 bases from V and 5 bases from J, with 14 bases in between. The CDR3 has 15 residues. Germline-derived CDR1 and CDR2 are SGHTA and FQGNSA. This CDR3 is CASSLPPYPGDTQYF. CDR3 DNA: TGTGCCAGCAGCTTACCCCCGTACCCTGGAGATACGCAGTATTTT.

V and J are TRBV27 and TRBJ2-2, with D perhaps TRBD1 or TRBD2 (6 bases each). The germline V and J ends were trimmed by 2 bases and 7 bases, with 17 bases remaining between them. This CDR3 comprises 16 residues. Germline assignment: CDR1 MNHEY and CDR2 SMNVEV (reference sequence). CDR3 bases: TGTGCCAGCAGTTTAGGCCCGGGGGCGTTGGGCGGGGAGCTGTTTTTT. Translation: CASSLGPGALGGELFF.

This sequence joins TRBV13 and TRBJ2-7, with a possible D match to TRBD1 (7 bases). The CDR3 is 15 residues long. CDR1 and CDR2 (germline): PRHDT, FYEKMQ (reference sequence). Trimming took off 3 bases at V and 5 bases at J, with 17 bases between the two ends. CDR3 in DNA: TGTGCCAGCAGCTTCCCCTCAGGGGGGATCAACGAGCAGTACTTC. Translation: CASSFPSGGINEQYF. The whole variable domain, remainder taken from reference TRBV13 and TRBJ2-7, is AAGVIQSPRHLIKEKRETATLKCYPIPRHDTVYWYQQGPGQDPQFLISFYEKMQSDKGSIPDRFSAQQFSDYHSELNMSSLELGDSALYFCASSFPSGGINEQYFGPGTRLTVT.

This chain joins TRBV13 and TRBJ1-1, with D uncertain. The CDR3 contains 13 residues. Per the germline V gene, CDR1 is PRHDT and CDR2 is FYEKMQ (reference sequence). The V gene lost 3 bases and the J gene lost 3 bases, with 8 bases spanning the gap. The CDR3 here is CASSFMDDTEAFF. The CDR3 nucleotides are TGTGCCAGCAGCTTCATGGACGACACTGAAGCTTTCTTT.

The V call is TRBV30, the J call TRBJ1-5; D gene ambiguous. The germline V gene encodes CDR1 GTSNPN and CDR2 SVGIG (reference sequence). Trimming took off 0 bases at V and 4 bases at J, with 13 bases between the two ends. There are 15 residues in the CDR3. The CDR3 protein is CAWSVPQLLNQPQHF. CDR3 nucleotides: TGTGCCTGGAGTGTACCACAGTTATTGAATCAGCCCCAGCATTTT. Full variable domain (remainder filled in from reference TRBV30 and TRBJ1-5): SQTIHQWPATLVQPVGSPLSLECTVEGTSNPNLYWYRQAAGRGLQLLFYSVGIGQISSEVPQNLSASRPQDRQFILSSKKLLLSDSGFYLCAWSVPQLLNQPQHFGDGTRLSIL.

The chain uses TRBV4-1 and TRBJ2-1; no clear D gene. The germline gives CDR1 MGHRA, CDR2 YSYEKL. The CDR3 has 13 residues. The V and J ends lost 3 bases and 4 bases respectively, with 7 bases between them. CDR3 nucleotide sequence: TGCGCCAGCAGCCATGAGGTTTACAATGAGCAGTTCTTC. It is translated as CASSHEVYNEQFF.

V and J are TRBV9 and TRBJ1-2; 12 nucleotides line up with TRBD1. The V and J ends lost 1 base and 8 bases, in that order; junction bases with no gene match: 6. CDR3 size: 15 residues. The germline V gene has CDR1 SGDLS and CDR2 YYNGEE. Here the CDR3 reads CASSVTGTGGAGYTF. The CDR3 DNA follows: TGTGCCAGCAGCGTAACCGGGACAGGGGGCGCAGGCTACACCTTC.

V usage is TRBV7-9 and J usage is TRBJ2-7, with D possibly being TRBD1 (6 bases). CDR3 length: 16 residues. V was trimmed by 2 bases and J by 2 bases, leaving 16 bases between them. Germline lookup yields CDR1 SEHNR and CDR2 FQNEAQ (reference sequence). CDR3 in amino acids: CASSLSLGRQAYEQYF. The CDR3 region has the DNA TGTGCCAGCAGCTTATCCCTTGGACGACAGGCCTACGAGCAGTACTTC.

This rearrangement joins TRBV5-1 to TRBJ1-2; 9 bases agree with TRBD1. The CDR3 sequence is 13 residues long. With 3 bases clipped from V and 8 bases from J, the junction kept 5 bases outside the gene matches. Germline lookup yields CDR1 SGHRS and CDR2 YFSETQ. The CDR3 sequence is CASSSDRGDGYTF. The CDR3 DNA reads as TGCGCCAGCAGCTCGGACAGGGGTGACGGCTACACCTTC. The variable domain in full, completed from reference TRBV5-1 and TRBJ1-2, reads KAGVTQTPRYLIKTRGQQVTLSCSPISGHRSVSWYQQTPGQGLQFLFEYFSETQRNKGNFPGRFSGRQFSNSRSEMNVSTLELGDSALYLCASSSDRGDGYTFGSGTRLTVV.

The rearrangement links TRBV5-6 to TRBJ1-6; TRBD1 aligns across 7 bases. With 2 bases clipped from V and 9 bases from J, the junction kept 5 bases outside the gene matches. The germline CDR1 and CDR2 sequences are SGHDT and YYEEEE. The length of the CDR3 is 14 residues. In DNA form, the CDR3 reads TGTGCCAGCAGCTTCCAAACAGGGGCTTCACCCCTCCACTTT. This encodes CASSFQTGASPLHF.

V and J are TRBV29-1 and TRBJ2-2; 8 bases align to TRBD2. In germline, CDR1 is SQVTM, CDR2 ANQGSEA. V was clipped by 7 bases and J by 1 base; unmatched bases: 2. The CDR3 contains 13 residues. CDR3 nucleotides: TGCAGCGGTCTAGCGGGGAACACCGGGGAGCTGTTTTTT. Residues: CSGLAGNTGELFF.

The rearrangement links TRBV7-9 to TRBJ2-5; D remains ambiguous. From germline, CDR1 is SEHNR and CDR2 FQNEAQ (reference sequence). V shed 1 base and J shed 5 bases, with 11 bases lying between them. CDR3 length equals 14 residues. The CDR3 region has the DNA TGTGCCAGCAGCTTAGAGCCCAGTGAGGAGACCCAGTACTTC. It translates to CASSLEPSEETQYF.

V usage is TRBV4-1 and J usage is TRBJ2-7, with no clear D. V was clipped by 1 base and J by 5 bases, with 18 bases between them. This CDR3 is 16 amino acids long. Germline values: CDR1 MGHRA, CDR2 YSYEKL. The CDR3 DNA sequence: TGCGCCAGCAGCCAAGCCGGGCCCCTTGATCTCCACGAGCAGTACTTC. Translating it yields CASSQAGPLDLHEQYF.